Below, one T cell receptor beta chain is given with its context. Its specificity is unknown. Germline V gene sequence: CDR1 PRHDT, CDR2 FYEKMQ (reference sequence). The V segment lost 2 bases and the J segment 3 bases; nucleotides outside the gene matches: 9. The CDR3 length is 17 residues. This sample was taken from a study of shared clonotypes between healthy human individuals. Study-wide context: Three plates each covered CD4 naive and memory; CD8 naive two, CD8 memory one. Study-level findings and limits: Sampling used blood alone; tissue repertoires probably differ.

Only CD45RO-negative cells positively selected for CCR7 counted as naive CD8 cells, so terminally differentiated effector memory CD45RA+ cells were excluded. Sequencing was at deep level. TCRdb's copy holds only in-frame clones and misses some; the assay was immunoSEQ multiplex PCR. The data contain hundreds of thousands of clones, approximately 95% of them seen just once; the ten biggest clones take up over 0.1%. The chain uses TRBV13 and TRBJ2-7, with 11 bases lining up with TRBD2. This TCR came from a woman aged 25 to 39 in good health. Sequences were obtained from naive CD8+ T cells sorted from blood. CDR3 in DNA: TGTGCCAGCAGCTTAAGGTCTAGCGGGAGGAGCAACTACGAGCAGTACTTC. Amino acid sequence: CASSLRSSGRSNYEQYF.